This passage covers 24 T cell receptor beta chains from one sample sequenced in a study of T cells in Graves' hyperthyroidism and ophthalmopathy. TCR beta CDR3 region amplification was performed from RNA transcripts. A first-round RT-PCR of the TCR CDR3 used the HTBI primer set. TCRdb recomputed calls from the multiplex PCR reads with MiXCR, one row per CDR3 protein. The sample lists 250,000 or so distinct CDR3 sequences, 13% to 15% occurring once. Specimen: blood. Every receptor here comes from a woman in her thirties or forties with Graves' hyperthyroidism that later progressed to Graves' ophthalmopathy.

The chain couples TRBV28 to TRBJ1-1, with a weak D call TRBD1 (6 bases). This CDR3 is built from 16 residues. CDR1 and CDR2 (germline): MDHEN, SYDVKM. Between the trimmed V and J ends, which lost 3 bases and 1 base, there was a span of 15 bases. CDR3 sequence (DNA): TGTGCCAGCAGTTTTCGGGGGCCAATGGGGAACACTGAAGCTTTCTTT. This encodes CASSFRGPMGNTEAFF.

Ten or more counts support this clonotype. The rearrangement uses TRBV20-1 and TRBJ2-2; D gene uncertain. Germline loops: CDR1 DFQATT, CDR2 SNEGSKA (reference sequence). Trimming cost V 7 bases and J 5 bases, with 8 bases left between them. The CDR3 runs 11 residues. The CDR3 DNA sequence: TGCAGTGTTAAGGGAACCGGGGAGCTGTTTTTT. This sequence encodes CSVKGTGELFF.

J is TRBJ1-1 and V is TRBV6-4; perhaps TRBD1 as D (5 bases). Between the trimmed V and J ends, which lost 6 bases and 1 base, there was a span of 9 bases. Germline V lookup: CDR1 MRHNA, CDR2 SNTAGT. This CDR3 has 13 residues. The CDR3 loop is CASRKTENTEAFF. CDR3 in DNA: TGTGCCAGCAGGAAGACAGAGAACACTGAAGCTTTCTTT.

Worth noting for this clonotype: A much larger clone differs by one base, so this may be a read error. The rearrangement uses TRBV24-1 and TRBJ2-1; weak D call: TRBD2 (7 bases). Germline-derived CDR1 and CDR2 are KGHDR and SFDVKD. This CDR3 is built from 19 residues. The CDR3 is CATSDPLRKPGGSYNEQVF. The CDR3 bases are TGTGCCACCAGTGACCCGCTCCGGAAACCGGGGGGCTCCTACAATGAGCAGGTCTTC.

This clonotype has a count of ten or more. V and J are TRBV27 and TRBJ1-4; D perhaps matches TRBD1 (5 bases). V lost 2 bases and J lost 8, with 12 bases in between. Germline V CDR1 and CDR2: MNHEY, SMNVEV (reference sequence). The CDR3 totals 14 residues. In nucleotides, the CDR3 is TGTGCCAGCAGTTTAGTGGGGGACGCGGAAAAACTGTTTTTT. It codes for CASSLVGDAEKLFF.

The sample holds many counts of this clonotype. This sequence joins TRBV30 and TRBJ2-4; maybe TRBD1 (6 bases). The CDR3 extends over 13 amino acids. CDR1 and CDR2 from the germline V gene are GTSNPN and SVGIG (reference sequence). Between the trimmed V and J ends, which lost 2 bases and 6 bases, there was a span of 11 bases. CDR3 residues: CAWSPGQLNIQYF. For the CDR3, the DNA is TGTGCCTGGAGTCCGGGACAATTAAACATTCAGTACTTC.

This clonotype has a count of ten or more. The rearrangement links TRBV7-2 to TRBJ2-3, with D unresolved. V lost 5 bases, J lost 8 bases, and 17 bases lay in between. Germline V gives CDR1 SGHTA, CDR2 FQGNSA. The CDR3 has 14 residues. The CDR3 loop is CASSHLGPQLTQYF. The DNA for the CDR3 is TGTGCCAGCAGCCACCTAGGCCCCCAGCTTACGCAGTATTTT.

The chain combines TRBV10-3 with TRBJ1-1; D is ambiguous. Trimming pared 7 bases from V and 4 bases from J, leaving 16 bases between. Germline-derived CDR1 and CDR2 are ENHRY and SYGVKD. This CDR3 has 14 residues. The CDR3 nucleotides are TGTGCCATCATGGAGACGAGCAGAGGCACTGAAGCTTTCTTT. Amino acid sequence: CAIMETSRGTEAFF.

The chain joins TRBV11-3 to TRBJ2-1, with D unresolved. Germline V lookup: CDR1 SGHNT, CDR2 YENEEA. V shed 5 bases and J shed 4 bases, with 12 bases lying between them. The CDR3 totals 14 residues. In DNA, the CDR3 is TGTGCCAGCAGCCTCCAGGTCACTTACAATGAGCAGTTCTTC. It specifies CASSLQVTYNEQFF.

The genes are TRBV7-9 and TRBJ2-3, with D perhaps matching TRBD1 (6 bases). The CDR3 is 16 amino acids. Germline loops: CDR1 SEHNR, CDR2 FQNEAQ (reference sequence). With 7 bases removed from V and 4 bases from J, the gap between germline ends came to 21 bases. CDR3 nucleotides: TGTGCCAGCATCGATACAGGGTGGGAACACGCAGATACGCAGTATTTT. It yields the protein CASIDTGWEHADTQYF.

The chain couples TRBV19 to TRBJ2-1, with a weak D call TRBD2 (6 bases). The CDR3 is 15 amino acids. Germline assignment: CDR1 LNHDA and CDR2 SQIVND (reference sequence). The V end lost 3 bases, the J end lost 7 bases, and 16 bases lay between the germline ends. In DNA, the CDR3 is TGTGCCAGTAGTATCAGCCAGGGAGGTAGAAATGAGCAGTTCTTC. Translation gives CASSISQGGRNEQFF.

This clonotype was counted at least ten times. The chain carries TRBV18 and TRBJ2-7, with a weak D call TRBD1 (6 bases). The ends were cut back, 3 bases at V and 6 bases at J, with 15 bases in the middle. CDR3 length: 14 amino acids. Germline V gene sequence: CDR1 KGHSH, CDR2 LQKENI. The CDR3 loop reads CASSPSGVRVEQYF. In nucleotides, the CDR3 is TGTGCCAGCTCACCGTCAGGGGTGCGTGTCGAGCAGTACTTC.

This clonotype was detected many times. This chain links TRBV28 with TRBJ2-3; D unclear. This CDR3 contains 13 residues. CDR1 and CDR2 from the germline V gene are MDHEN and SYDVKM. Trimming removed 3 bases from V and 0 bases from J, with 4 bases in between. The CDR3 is CASSFSSTDTQYF. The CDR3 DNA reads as TGTGCCAGCAGTTTTTCGAGCACAGATACGCAGTATTTT.

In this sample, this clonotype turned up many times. This chain's CDR3 is CASSQDRRGNQPQHF. The CDR3 nucleotides read TGTGCCAGCAGCCAAGACAGGAGGGGCAATCAGCCCCAGCATTTT. The chain recombines TRBV3-1 with TRBJ1-5; no firm D call. Germline V gene sequence: CDR1 LGHDT, CDR2 YNNKEL (reference sequence). V lost 0 bases, J lost 2 bases, and 8 bases lay in between. The CDR3 has 15 residues.

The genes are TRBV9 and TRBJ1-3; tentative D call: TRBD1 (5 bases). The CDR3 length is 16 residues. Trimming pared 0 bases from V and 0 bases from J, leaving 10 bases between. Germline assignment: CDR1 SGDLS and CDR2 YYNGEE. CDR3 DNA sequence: TGTGCCAGCAGCGTAGGTGGGGACCACTCTGGAAACACCATATATTTT. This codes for CASSVGGDHSGNTIYF.

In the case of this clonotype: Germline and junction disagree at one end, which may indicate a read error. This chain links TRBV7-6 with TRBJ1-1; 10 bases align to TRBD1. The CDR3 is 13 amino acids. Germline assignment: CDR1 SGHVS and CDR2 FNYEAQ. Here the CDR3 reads CTSSLGQGAEAFF. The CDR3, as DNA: TGTACCAGCAGCCTAGGACAGGGGGCTGAAGCTTTCTTT. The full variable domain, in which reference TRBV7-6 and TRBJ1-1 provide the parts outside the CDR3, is GAGVSQSPRYKVTKRGQDVALRCDPISGHVSLYWYRQALGQGPEFLTYFNYEAQQDKSGLPNDRFSAERPEGSISTLTIQRTEQRDSAMYRCTSSLGQGAEAFFGQGTRLTVV.

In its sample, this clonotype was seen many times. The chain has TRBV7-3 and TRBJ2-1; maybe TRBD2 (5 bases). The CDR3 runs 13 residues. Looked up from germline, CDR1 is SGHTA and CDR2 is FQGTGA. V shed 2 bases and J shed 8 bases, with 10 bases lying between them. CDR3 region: CASSLGLAYEQFF. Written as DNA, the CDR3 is TGTGCCAGCAGCTTAGGTCTAGCTTATGAGCAGTTCTTC.

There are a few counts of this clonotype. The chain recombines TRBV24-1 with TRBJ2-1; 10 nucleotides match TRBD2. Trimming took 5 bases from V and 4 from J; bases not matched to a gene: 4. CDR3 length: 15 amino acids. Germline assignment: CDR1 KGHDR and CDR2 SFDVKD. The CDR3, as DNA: TGTGCCACCAGTGGTTTAGCGGGAGGTTACAATGAGCAGTTCTTC. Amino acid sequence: CATSGLAGGYNEQFF.

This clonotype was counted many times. CDR3 DNA sequence: TGTGCCAGTAAGCCAGGGACTAGCAATCAGCCCCAGCATTTT. Protein sequence: CASKPGTSNQPQHF. J is TRBJ1-5 and V is TRBV27; tentative D call: TRBD1 (5 bases). V was pared by 9 bases and J by 0 bases, with 12 bases between. Germline lookup yields CDR1 MNHEY and CDR2 SMNVEV (reference sequence). CDR3 length: 14 amino acids.

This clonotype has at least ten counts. The CDR3 region has the DNA TGTGCCAGCAGCCCGGGACTAGCGGCCACAGATACGCAGTATTTT. This gives the protein CASSPGLAATDTQYF. V gene TRBV7-6 combines with J gene TRBJ2-3; 11 nucleotides agree with TRBD2. After removal of 5 bases from V and 2 bases from J, the junction contained 3 bases not matched to a gene. CDR3 size: 15 residues. The germline CDR1 and CDR2 sequences are SGHVS and FNYEAQ.

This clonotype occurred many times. The CDR3, as DNA: TGTGCCAGCAGTCACGTTACGTCCGGGAACACTGAAGCTTTCTTT. Protein sequence: CASSHVTSGNTEAFF. The gene calls are TRBV3-1 and TRBJ1-1; D unresolved. The CDR3 is 15 amino acids. Trimming pared 6 bases from V and 1 base from J, leaving 15 bases between. Germline V lookup: CDR1 LGHDT, CDR2 YNNKEL (reference sequence). Looking up the rest from reference TRBV3-1 and TRBJ1-1 gives the full variable domain: DTAVSQTPKYLVTQMGNDKSIKCEQNLGHDTMYWYKQDSKKFLKIMFSYNNKELIINETVPNRFSPKSPDKAHLNLHINSLELGDSAVYFCASSHVTSGNTEAFFGQGTRLTVV.

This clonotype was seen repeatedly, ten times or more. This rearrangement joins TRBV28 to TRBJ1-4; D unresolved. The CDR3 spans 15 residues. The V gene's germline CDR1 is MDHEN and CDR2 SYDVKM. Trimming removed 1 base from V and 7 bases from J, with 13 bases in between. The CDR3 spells CASSLSSGPFEKLFF. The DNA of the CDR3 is TGTGCCAGCAGTTTATCTTCCGGGCCATTTGAAAAACTGTTTTTT.

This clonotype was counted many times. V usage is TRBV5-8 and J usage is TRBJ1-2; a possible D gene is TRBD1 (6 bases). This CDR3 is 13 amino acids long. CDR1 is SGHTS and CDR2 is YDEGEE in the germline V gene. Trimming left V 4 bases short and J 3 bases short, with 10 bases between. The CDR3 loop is CASSQGQDYGYTF. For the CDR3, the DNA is TGTGCCAGCAGCCAGGGACAAGACTATGGCTACACCTTC. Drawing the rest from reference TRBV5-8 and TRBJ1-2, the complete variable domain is EAGVTQSPTHLIKTRGQQATLRCSPISGHTSVYWYQQALGLGLQFLLWYDEGEERNRGNFPPRFSGRQFPNYSSELNVNALELEDSALYLCASSQGQDYGYTFGSGTRLTVV.

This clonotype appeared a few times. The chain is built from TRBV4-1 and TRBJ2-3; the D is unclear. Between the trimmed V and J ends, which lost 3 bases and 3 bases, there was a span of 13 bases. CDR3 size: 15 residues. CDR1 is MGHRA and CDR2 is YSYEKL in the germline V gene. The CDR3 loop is CASSQKPFRTDTQYF. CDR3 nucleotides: TGCGCCAGCAGCCAGAAGCCTTTTAGAACAGATACGCAGTATTTT.